This TCR beta chain is drawn from a study of blood T cell repertoires in COVID-19. Study-level background: The United States, Italy and Spain provided the acute and convalescent COVID-19 samples.

Germline V CDR1 and CDR2: SGHTA, FQGNSA. Between the trimmed V and J ends, which lost 5 bases and 6 bases, there was a span of 13 bases. The CDR3 consists of 13 residues. Source study methods: Estimation of nucleated cell counts relied on the amplification of reference gene primers. The data were produced by immunoSEQ multiplex PCR, yet TCRdb's version contains in-frame clones alone and is incomplete. The DNA gave D and trimming, while V, J and clone size come from that table. The data hold over 130,000 clones, with 65% to 85% observed a single time. The rearrangement uses TRBV7-2 and TRBJ1-1, with D uncertain. Sample: peripheral blood. The TCR comes from a woman aged 55-69 years with acute or convalescent COVID-19. CDR3 sequence: CASSLGSRAEAFF. The CDR3 nucleotides read TGTGCCAGCAGCCTCGGGTCGAGGGCTGAAGCTTTCTTT.